These T cell receptor beta chains were read from a single sample in a study of blood T cells in healthy people across ages. TCRdb used MiXCR to reprocess the 5' RACE reads, holding one entry per CDR3 protein. The table includes a few hundred thousand distinct CDR3 sequences, roughly a quarter detected once. These data were also filed under a second study, of T cells of mothers and their children.

Sequenced material: blood. These receptors came from a boy aged 2 to 10 in good health. CDR3s leave out the opening cysteine and the closing phenylalanine or tryptophan. Each record gives: J gene, V gene, CDR3 protein.

j_call: TRBJ2-1; v_call: TRBV30; cdr3_aa: AWSGAGSYNEQF
j_call: TRBJ1-1; v_call: TRBV5-1; cdr3_aa: ASRGPGLRDTEAF
j_call: TRBJ2-1; v_call: TRBV9; cdr3_aa: ASSFRPGSYNEQF
j_call: TRBJ1-6; v_call: TRBV27; cdr3_aa: ASSLIWGRDSPLH
j_call: TRBJ2-4; v_call: TRBV9; cdr3_aa: ASSSSGTNLAKNIQY
j_call: TRBJ2-2; v_call: TRBV6-2/TRBV6-3; cdr3_aa: ASSQTVARWAGELF
j_call: TRBJ2-5; v_call: TRBV29-1; cdr3_aa: SVSIGETQY
j_call: TRBJ1-2; v_call: TRBV7-2; cdr3_aa: ASSLLDRPNYGYT
j_call: TRBJ2-3; v_call: TRBV5-1; cdr3_aa: ASSLDTRPDTQY
j_call: TRBJ1-4; v_call: TRBV7-9; cdr3_aa: ASSNAGSSEEKLF
j_call: TRBJ1-1; v_call: TRBV10-3; cdr3_aa: AISALGRGQMNTEAF
j_call: TRBJ2-1; v_call: TRBV10-3; cdr3_aa: AISEGGSSGEYNGQF
j_call: TRBJ2-3; v_call: TRBV6-1; cdr3_aa: ASSEGVAGWSTDTQY
j_call: TRBJ2-5; v_call: TRBV7-8; cdr3_aa: ASSPGAYQETQY
j_call: TRBJ2-1; v_call: TRBV12-3/TRBV12-4; cdr3_aa: ASSLSPLRGGLNEQF
j_call: TRBJ2-2; v_call: TRBV7-9; cdr3_aa: ASSLEAGELF
j_call: TRBJ1-5; v_call: TRBV6-5; cdr3_aa: ASSYSNRAGAQH
j_call: TRBJ2-3; v_call: TRBV7-9; cdr3_aa: ASSSSTTGFTDTQY
j_call: TRBJ2-1; v_call: TRBV28; cdr3_aa: ASSSPIGSYNEQF
j_call: TRBJ2-5; v_call: TRBV7-2; cdr3_aa: ASSPRVGGRETQY
j_call: TRBJ2-7; v_call: TRBV20-1; cdr3_aa: SARAELGANHEQY
j_call: TRBJ2-5; v_call: TRBV7-2; cdr3_aa: ASSLDLGQRQETQY
j_call: TRBJ2-2; v_call: TRBV7-2; cdr3_aa: ATHRNLMTSGATGELF
j_call: TRBJ2-7; v_call: TRBV13; cdr3_aa: ASSQGLAGGNEQY
j_call: TRBJ1-6; v_call: TRBV10-3; cdr3_aa: AISESLDSPLH
j_call: .; v_call: TRBV7-8; cdr3_aa: ASSSARLAGGRDEQF
j_call: TRBJ2-1; v_call: TRBV20-1; cdr3_aa: SARTGKGTYNEQF
j_call: .; v_call: TRBV29-1; cdr3_aa: SVRGADRGLETQY
j_call: TRBJ1-2; v_call: TRBV29-1; cdr3_aa: SVEGDSHNYGYA
j_call: TRBJ2-7; v_call: TRBV6-5; cdr3_aa: ASSYASPAARDSYEQY
j_call: TRBJ1-2; v_call: TRBV9; cdr3_aa: ASSVGNGGYT
j_call: TRBJ2-3; v_call: TRBV20-1; cdr3_aa: SAKSGGPTDTQY
j_call: TRBJ2-1; v_call: TRBV20-1; cdr3_aa: SARDPGLAGGFSYNEQF
j_call: TRBJ2-5; v_call: TRBV12-3/TRBV12-4; cdr3_aa: ASSLVTSLETQY
j_call: TRBJ2-5; v_call: TRBV29-1; cdr3_aa: SVSGHFEFQETQY
j_call: TRBJ1-2; v_call: TRBV29-1; cdr3_aa: SVEGTRGGGYT
j_call: TRBJ2-4; v_call: TRBV5-6; cdr3_aa: ASSPRGAWDIQY
j_call: TRBJ1-2; v_call: TRBV27; cdr3_aa: ASSPPRDPNYGYT
j_call: TRBJ2-1; v_call: TRBV3-1; cdr3_aa: ASTPVPGNEQF
j_call: TRBJ2-1; v_call: TRBV12-3/TRBV12-4; cdr3_aa: ASRITSGAYNEQF
j_call: TRBJ1-3; v_call: TRBV27; cdr3_aa: ASSPSGWAGNTIY